These 5 T cell receptor beta chains were sequenced from one sample in a study of T cells in narcolepsy. The protocol was immunoSEQ multiplex PCR, while the TCRdb copy is restricted to in-frame clones and leaves out a portion. The data hold 18,000 or so clones, with approximately 90% observed a single time. Sequencing input: memory (CD45RA-) CD4+ T cells from blood. Source of these receptors: a human donor in good health.

J is TRBJ2-3 and V is TRBV30; a weak D match, TRBD2 (5 bases). CDR3 length: 14 residues. The V end was cut by 1 base, the J end by 5 bases, with 13 bases between. Germline values: CDR1 GTSNPN, CDR2 SVGIG (reference sequence). The CDR3 DNA reads TGTGCCTGGAGTGACGGGCGGGTCGAAGATACGCAGTATTTT. Translated: CAWSDGRVEDTQYF.

This chain connects TRBV30 to TRBJ2-1, with 14 bases aligning to TRBD2. Trimming removed 0 bases from V and 0 bases from J; junction bases left unmatched: 16. Germline V gene lookup returns CDR1 GTSNPN and CDR2 SVGIG (reference sequence). The CDR3 spans 22 residues. The DNA of the CDR3 is TGTGCCTGGAGTGTAAAACCGGGCATGGGACTAGCGGGAGAGCACTCCTACAATGAGCAGTTCTTC. It is translated as CAWSVKPGMGLAGEHSYNEQFF. Variable domain in full (rest from reference TRBV30 and TRBJ2-1): SQTIHQWPATLVQPVGSPLSLECTVEGTSNPNLYWYRQAAGRGLQLLFYSVGIGQISSEVPQNLSASRPQDRQFILSSKKLLLSDSGFYLCAWSVKPGMGLAGEHSYNEQFFGPGTRLTVL.

V and J are TRBV5-1 and TRBJ1-1; D unclear. The CDR3 contains 15 residues. Per germline, CDR1 SGHRS and CDR2 YFSETQ. Trimming pared 5 bases from V and 0 bases from J, leaving 14 bases between. As DNA, the CDR3 is TGCGCCAGCAGAGAGGACGGACTTGTGAACACTGAAGCTTTCTTT. The encoded protein is CASREDGLVNTEAFF.

CDR3 protein: CSVGRLAGGEQYF. CDR3 DNA: TGCAGCGTTGGCCGTCTAGCGGGAGGCGAGCAGTACTTC. The V and J genes are TRBV29-1 and TRBJ2-5, with 11 bases identical to TRBD2. The J call may be incorrect, as the DNA end agrees better with TRBJ2-7. Per germline, CDR1 SQVTM and CDR2 ANQGSEA. The CDR3 length is 13 residues.

The CDR3 DNA is TGTGCCAGCAGTGATCGCGGGAGTTCTTCTGAGCAGTTCTTC. Translation: CASSDRGSSSEQFF. The chain carries TRBV6-1 and TRBJ2-1, with TRBD2 matching over 7 bases. With V trimmed by 3 bases and J by 9 bases, 8 bases remained unmatched. In germline, CDR1 is MNHNS, CDR2 SASEGT. The CDR3 sequence is 14 residues long.